The 11 T cell receptor beta chains below were found in one sample sequenced in a study of OX40 agonist ivuxolimab in advanced cancers. Using immunoSEQ multiplex PCR, the repertoire was profiled, and TCRdb retains in-frame clones only, with some absent. The table shows about 46,000 clones, with more than 85% occurring only once. The input for sequencing was CD4+ or CD8+ T cells sorted from blood, taken in a trial of the OX40 agonist ivuxolimab. These receptors were taken from an adult with an advanced solid tumor such as melanoma, head and neck, liver or kidney cancer.

In this sample, this clone turned up once. The chain links TRBV6-5 to TRBJ1-2, with TRBD1 matching over 8 bases. The CDR3 is made up of 14 amino acids. Germline trimming cut 0 bases from V and 8 bases from J; bases unmatched to any gene: 5. CDR1 is MNHEY and CDR2 is SVGAGI in the germline V gene. The CDR3 nucleotides are TGTGCCAGCAGTTACTCTGCAGGGGGCAGGGGCTACACCTTC. Protein product: CASSYSAGGRGYTF.

The V and J genes are TRBV19 and TRBJ2-2; D is ambiguous. V was clipped by 5 bases and J by 1 base, with 11 bases between them. CDR1 and CDR2 from the germline V gene are LNHDA and SQIVND (reference sequence). CDR3 size: 15 residues. The CDR3 sequence is CASSPREKNTGELFF. CDR3 DNA sequence: TGTGCCAGTAGTCCACGAGAAAAGAACACCGGGGAGCTGTTTTTT.

The rearrangement joins TRBV2 to TRBJ2-1, with a tentative D call TRBD2 (5 bases). Germline CDR1 is SNHLY and CDR2 is FYNNEI. This CDR3 is built from 15 residues. V lost 6 bases and J 0 bases, leaving 12 bases between the germline ends. The CDR3 region has the DNA TGTGCCAGCAGGCCGGACTCGAGCTCCTACAATGAGCAGTTCTTC. Translation: CASRPDSSSYNEQFF. Full variable domain (outside the CDR3, taken from reference TRBV2 and TRBJ2-1): EPEVTQTPSHQVTQMGQEVILRCVPISNHLYFYWYRQILGQKVEFLVSFYNNEISEKSEIFDDQFSVERPDGSNFTLKIRSTKLEDSAMYFCASRPDSSSYNEQFFGPGTRLTVL.

This clone has a single count. This chain links TRBV11-2 with TRBJ1-1, with a tentative D call TRBD1 (6 bases). Germline V gene lookup returns CDR1 SGHAT and CDR2 FQNNGV. V shed 5 bases and J shed 6 bases, with 10 bases lying between them. This CDR3 spans 12 amino acids. The CDR3 loop is CASSISGAEAFF. In nucleotides, the CDR3 is TGTGCCAGCAGCATCTCAGGGGCTGAAGCTTTCTTT.

The gene calls are TRBV4-1 and TRBJ2-7; TRBD1 matches at 7 bases. CDR1 is MGHRA, CDR2 YSYEKL, per germline. V dropped 0 bases and J dropped 3; count of bases not matched to a gene: 5. The CDR3 extends over 15 amino acids. The CDR3 coding sequence is TGCGCCAGCAGCCAAGAAACAGGGGTGAGCTACGAGCAGTACGTC. Protein: CASSQETGVSYEQYV.

The V call is TRBV4-1, the J call TRBJ2-3, with 7 bases lining up with TRBD2. CDR1 is MGHRA, CDR2 YSYEKL, per germline. The CDR3 is made up of 17 amino acids. Germline trimming cut 5 bases from V and 2 bases from J; bases unmatched to any gene: 13. The DNA for the CDR3 is TGCGCCAGCAGCAGGACCCCCGGGACTACCCCCACAGATACGCAGTATTTT. It yields the protein CASSRTPGTTPTDTQYF.

This clone came up once. The J gene is TRBJ1-2, the V gene TRBV5-6, with 10 nucleotides matching TRBD1. CDR1 is SGHDT and CDR2 is YYEEEE in the germline V gene. This CDR3 contains 14 residues. With 4 bases clipped from V and 3 bases from J, the junction kept 3 bases outside the gene matches. The chain's CDR3 is CASSATGGDYGYTF. CDR3 in DNA: TGTGCCAGCAGCGCGACAGGGGGCGACTATGGCTACACCTTC.

This clone is a singleton in its sample. This chain joins TRBV11-3 and TRBJ1-1; no clear D gene. The CDR3 spans 12 residues. The germline V gene has CDR1 SGHNT and CDR2 YENEEA. The V end was cut by 5 bases, the J end by 5 bases, with 9 bases between. The CDR3 DNA follows: TGTGCCAGCAGCCAAGGCGGGACTGAAGCTTTCTTT. Its protein product is CASSQGGTEAFF.

This chain connects TRBV29-1 to TRBJ2-3; D ambiguous. CDR1 and CDR2 from the germline V gene are SQVTM and ANQGSEA. Trimming left V 2 bases short and J 2 bases short, with 2 bases between. This CDR3 has 11 residues. CDR3 sequence (DNA): TGCAGCGTTGAACACACAGATACGCAGTATTTT. Its protein is CSVEHTDTQYF.

By its share, this clone is medium-sized. J is TRBJ2-7 and V is TRBV5-6, with a tentative D call TRBD2 (5 bases). CDR1 is SGHDT and CDR2 is YYEEEE in the germline V gene. The CDR3 loop spans 13 amino acids. V was cut by 8 bases and J by 4 bases, with 16 bases left in between. The CDR3 DNA sequence: TGTGCCAGTCTCGGCGGGTTTCCATACGAGCAGTACTTC. Its translation: CASLGGFPYEQYF.

V is TRBV19 and J is TRBJ1-1; D remains ambiguous. V was clipped by 7 bases and J by 1 base, with 10 bases between them. Germline CDR1 and CDR2: LNHDA and SQIVND (reference sequence). CDR3 size: 13 residues. The CDR3 DNA reads TGTGCCAGTACCTATTCCGGGAACACTGAAGCTTTCTTT. It translates to CASTYSGNTEAFF.